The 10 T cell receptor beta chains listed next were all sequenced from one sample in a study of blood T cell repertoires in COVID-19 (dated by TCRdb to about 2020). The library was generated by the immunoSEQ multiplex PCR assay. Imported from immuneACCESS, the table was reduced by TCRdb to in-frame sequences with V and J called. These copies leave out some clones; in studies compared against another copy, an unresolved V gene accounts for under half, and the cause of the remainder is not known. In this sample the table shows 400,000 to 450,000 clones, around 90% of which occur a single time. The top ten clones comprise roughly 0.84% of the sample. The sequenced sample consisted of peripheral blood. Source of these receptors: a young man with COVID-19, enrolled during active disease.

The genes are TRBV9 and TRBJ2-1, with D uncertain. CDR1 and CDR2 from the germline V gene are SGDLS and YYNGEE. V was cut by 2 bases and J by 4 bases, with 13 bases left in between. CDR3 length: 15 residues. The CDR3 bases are TGTGCCAGCAGCGTCGACGTCCAACAGTACAATGAGCAGTTCTTC. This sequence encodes CASSVDVQQYNEQFF.

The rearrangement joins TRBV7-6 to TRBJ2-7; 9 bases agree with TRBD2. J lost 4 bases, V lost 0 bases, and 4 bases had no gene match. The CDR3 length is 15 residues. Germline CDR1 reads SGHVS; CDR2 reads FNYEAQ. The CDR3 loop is CASSLASSGTYEQYF. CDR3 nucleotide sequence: TGTGCCAGCAGCTTAGCGTCTAGCGGGACTTACGAGCAGTACTTC.

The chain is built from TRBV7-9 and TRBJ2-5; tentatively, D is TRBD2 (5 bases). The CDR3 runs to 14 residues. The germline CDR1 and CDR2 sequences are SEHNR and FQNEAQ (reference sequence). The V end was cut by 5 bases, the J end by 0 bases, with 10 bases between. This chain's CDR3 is CASSVDFYQETQYF. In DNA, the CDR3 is TGTGCCAGCAGCGTGGACTTTTACCAAGAGACCCAGTACTTC.

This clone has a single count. The CDR3 loop is CASSEWSLNNSPLHF. Here the CDR3 DNA reads TGTGCCAGCAGTGAATGGTCTCTAAACAATTCACCCCTCCACTTT. V usage is TRBV25-1 and J usage is TRBJ1-6; D gene uncertain. V was cut by 1 base and J by 7 bases, with 11 bases left in between. In germline, CDR1 is MGHDK, CDR2 SYGVNS. This CDR3 has 15 residues.

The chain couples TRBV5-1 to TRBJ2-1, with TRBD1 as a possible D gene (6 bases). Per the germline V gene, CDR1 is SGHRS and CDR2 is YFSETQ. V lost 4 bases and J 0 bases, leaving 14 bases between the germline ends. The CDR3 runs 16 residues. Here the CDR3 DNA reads TGCGCCAGCAGCGTAGGGACACTTTACTCCTACAATGAGCAGTTCTTC. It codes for CASSVGTLYSYNEQFF.

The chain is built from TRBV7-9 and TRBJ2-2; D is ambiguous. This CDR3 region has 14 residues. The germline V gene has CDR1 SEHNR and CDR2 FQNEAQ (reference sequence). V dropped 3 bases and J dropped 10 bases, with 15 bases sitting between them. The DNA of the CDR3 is TGTGCCAGCAGCTTCAGACTGTCGAACGAGGAGCTGTTTTTT. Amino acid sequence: CASSFRLSNEELFF.

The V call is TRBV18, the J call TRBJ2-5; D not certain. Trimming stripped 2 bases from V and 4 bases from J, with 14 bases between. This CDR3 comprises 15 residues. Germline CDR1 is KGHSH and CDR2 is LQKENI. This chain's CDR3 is CASSPNQAFGETQYF. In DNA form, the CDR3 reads TGTGCCAGCTCACCAAATCAGGCTTTCGGAGAGACCCAGTACTTC.

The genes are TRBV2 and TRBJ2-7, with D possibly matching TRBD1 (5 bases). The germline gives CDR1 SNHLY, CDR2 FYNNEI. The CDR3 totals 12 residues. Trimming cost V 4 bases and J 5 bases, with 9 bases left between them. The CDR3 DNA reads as TGTGCCAGCAGTGGGCAGGGCCACGAGCAGTACTTC. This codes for CASSGQGHEQYF.

The CDR3 DNA follows: TGTGCCAGTAGTATAACGGGGGATCAGCCCCAGCATTTT. It specifies CASSITGDQPQHF. J is TRBJ1-5 and V is TRBV19; a possible D gene is TRBD1 (5 bases). The CDR3 has 13 residues. Trimming took 2 bases from V and 5 from J, leaving 7 bases between them. Germline V gene lookup returns CDR1 LNHDA and CDR2 SQIVND (reference sequence).

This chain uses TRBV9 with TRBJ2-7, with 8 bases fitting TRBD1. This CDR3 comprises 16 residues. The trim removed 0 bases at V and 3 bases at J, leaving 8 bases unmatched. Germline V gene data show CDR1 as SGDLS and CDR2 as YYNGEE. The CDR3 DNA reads TGTGCCAGCAGCGTAGTCCCGACAGGGGATATCTACGAGCAGTACTTC. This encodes CASSVVPTGDIYEQYF.